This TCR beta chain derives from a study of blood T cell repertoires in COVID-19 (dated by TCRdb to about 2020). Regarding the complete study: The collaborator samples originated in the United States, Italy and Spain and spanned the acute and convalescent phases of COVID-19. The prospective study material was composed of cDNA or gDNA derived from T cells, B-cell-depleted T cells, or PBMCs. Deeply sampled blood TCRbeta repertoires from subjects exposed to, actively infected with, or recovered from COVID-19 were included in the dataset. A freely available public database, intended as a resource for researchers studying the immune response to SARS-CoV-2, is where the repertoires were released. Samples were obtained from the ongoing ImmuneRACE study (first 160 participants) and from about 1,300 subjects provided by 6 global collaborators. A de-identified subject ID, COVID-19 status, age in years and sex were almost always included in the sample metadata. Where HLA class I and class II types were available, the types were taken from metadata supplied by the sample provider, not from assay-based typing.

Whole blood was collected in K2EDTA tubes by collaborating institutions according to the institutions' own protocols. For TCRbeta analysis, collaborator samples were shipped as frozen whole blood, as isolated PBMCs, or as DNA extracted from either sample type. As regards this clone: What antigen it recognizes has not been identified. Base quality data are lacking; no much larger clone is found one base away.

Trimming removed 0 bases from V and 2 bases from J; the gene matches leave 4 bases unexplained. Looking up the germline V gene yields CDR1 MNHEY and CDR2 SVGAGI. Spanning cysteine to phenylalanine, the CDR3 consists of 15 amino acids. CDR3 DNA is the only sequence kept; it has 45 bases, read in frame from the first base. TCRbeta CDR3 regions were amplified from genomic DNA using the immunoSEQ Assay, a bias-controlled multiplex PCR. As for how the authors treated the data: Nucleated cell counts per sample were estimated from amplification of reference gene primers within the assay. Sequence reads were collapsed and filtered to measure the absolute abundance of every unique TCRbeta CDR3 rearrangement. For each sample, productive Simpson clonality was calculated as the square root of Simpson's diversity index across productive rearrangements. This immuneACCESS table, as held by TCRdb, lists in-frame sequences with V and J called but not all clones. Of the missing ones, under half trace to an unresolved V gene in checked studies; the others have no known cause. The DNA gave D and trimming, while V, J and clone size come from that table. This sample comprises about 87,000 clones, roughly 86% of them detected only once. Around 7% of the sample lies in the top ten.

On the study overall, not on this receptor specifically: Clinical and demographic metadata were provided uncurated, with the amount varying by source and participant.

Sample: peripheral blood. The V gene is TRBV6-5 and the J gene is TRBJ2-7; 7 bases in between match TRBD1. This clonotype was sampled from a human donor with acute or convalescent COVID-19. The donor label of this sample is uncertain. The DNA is TGTGCCAGCAGTTACTCCTCCCAGGGGGCCTACGAGCAGTACTTC. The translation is CASSYSSQGAYEQYF.